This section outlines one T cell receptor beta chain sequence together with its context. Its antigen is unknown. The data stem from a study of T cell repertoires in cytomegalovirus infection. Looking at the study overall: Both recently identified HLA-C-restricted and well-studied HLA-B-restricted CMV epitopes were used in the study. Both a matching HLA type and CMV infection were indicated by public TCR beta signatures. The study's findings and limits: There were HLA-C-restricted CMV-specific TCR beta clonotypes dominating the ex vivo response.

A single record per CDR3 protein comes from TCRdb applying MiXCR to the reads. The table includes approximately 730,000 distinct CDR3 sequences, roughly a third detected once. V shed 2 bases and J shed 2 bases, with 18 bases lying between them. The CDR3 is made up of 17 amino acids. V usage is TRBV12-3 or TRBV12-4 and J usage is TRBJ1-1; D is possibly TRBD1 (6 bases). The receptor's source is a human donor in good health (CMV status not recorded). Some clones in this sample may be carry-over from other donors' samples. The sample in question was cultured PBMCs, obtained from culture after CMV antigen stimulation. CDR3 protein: CASSLPQGFGKNTEAFF. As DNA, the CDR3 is TGTGCCAGCAGTTTACCACAGGGTTTCGGGAAAAACACTGAAGCTTTCTTT.